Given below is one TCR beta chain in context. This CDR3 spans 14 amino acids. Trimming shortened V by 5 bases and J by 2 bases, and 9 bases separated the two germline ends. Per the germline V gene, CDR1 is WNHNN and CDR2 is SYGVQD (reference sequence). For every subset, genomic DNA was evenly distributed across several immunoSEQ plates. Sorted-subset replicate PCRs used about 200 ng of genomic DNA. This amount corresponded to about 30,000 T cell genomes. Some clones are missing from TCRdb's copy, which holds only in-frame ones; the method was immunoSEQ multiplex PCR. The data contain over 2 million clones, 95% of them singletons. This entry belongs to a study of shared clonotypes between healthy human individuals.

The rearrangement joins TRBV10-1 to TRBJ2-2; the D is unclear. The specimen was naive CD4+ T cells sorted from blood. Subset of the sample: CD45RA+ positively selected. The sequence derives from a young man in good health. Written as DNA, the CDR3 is TGCGCCAGCAGTAGAGGATTTAACACCGGGGAGCTGTTTTTT. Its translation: CASSRGFNTGELFF.